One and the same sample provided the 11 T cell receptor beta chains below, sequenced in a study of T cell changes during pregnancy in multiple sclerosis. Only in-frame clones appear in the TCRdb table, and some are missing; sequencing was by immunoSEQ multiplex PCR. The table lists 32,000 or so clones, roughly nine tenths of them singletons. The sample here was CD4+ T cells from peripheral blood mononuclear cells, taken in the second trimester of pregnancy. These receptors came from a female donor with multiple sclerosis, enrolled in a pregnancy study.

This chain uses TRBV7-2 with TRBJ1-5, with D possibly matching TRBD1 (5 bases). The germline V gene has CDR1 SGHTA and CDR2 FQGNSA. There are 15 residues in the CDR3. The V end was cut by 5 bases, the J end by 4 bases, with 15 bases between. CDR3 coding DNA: TGTGCCAGCAGCGCGCCGGGGGATTTAAATCAGCCCCAGCATTTT. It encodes CASSAPGDLNQPQHF.

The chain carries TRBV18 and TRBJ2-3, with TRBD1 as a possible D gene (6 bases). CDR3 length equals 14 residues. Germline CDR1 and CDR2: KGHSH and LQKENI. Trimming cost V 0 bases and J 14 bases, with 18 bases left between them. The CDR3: CASSPPGQPSAGYF. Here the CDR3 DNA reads TGTGCCAGCTCACCACCCGGACAGCCCAGTGCCGGGTATTTT. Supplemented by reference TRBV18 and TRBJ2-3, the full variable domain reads NAGVMQNPRHLVRRRGQEARLRCSPMKGHSHVYWYRQLPEEGLKFMVYLQKENIIDESGMPKERFSAEFPKEGPSILRIQQVVRGDSAAYFCASSPPGQPSAGYFGPGTRLTVL.

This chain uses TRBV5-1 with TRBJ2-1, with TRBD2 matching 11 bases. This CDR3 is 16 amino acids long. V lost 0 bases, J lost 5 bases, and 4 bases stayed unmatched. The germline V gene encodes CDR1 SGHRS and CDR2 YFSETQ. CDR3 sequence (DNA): TGCGCCAGCAGCTTGGCGGGACTAGCGGACAACAATGAGCAGTTCTTC. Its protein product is CASSLAGLADNNEQFF.

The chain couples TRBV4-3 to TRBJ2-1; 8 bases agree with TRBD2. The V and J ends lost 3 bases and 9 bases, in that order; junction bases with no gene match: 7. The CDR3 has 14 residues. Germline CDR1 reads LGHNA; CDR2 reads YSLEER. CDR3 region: CASSHGTRGSEQFF. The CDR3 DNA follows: TGCGCCAGCAGCCATGGGACTAGGGGCAGTGAGCAGTTCTTC.

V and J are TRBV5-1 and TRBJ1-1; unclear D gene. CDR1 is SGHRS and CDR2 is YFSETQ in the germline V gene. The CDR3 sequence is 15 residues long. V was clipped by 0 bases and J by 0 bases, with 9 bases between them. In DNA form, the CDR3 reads TGCGCCAGCAGCTTGGTCACAGTAATGAACACTGAAGCTTTCTTT. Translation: CASSLVTVMNTEAFF.

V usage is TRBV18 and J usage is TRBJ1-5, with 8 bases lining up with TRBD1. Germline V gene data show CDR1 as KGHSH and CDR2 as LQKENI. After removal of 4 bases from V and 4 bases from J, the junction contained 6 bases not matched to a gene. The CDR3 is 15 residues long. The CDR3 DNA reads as TGTGCCAGCTCACTTGGGACAGGCAAGAATCAGCCCCAGCATTTT. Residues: CASSLGTGKNQPQHF.

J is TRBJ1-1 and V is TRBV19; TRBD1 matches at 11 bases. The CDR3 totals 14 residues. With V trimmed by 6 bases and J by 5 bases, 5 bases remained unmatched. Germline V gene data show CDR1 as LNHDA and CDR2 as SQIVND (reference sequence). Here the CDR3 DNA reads TGTGCCAGTAGCGGGACAGGGGGGGTGACTGAAGCTTTCTTT. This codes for CASSGTGGVTEAFF.

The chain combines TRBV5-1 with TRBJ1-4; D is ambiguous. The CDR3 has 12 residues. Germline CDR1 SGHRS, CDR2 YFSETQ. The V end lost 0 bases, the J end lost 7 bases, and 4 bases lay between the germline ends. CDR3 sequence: CASSLALEKLFF. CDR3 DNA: TGCGCCAGCAGCTTGGCACTTGAAAAACTGTTTTTT.

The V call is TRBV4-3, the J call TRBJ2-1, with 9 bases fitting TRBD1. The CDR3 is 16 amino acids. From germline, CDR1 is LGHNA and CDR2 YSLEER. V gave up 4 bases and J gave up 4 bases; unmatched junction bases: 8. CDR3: CASSPRQGERYNEQFF. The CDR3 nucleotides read TGCGCCAGCAGCCCTCGACAGGGGGAAAGGTACAATGAGCAGTTCTTC.

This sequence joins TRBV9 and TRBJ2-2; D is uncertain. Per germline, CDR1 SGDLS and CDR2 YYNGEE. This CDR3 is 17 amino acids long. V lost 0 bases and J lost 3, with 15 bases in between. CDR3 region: CASSVDLGVADTGELFF. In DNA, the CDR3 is TGTGCCAGCAGCGTAGATCTAGGCGTTGCGGACACCGGGGAGCTGTTTTTT.

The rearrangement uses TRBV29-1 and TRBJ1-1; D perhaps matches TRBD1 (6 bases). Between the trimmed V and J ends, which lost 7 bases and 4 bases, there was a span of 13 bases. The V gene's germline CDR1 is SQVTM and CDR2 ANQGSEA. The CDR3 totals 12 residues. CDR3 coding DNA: TGCAGCGGCGGGGGCGCCTTCACTGAAGCTTTCTTT. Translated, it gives CSGGGAFTEAFF.